A selection of T cell receptor beta chains follows, all from one sample in a study of T cell responses to AZD1222 COVID-19 vaccine. The assay was immunoSEQ multiplex PCR, and TCRdb's table has in-frame clones only and misses some. The sample lists 25,000 to 30,000 clones, roughly 89% occurring once. Sequenced material: peripheral blood, taken on day 0 of AZD1222 vaccination. The receptors come from an adult in good health. The CDR3 runs from the conserved cysteine through the conserved F or W. The D gene is left open where the match is weak. The size entry is marked missing in some rows and otherwise reads once, few, many or a size class.

clone_size	j_call	v_call	d_call	cdr3_aa	cdr3_nt
.	TRBJ2-7	TRBV15	.	CATSRDRFPSGLRSYEQYF	TGTGCCACCAGCCGAGACAGATTCCCATCAGGGCTACGGTCCTACGAGCAGTACTTC
.	TRBJ1-5	TRBV28	.	CASSSQDLSNQPQHF	TGTGCCAGCAGTTCACAGGACCTAAGCAATCAGCCCCAGCATTTT
.	TRBJ1-2	TRBV30	.	CAWSEGEENYGYTF	TGTGCCTGGAGCGAGGGGGAGGAGAACTATGGCTACACCTTC
.	TRBJ1-2	TRBV28	.	CASSQTYGYTF	TGTGCCAGCAGTCAGACCTATGGCTACACCTTC
few	TRBJ2-7	TRBV11-2	.	CASVLAATYEQYF	TGTGCCAGCGTCCTCGCCGCTACCTACGAGCAGTACTTC
.	TRBJ1-5	TRBV28	.	CASRTSGGTGQPQHF	TGTGCCAGCAGAACAAGTGGGGGTACGGGTCAGCCCCAGCATTTT
.	TRBJ1-4	TRBV2	TRBD1	CASSRTGGFEKLFF	TGTGCCAGCAGTAGGACAGGGGGCTTTGAAAAACTGTTTTTT
.	TRBJ2-1	TRBV5-4	.	CASSTPGRPADEQFF	TGTGCCAGCAGCACACCGGGGCGCCCCGCAGATGAGCAGTTCTTC
.	TRBJ2-3	TRBV3-1/TRBV3-2	TRBD2	CASRASGSGADTQYF	TGTGCCAGCAGAGCTAGCGGGAGCGGCGCAGATACGCAGTATTTT
.	TRBJ2-7	TRBV5-4	TRBD2	CASSYGLAGDISYEQYF	TGTGCCAGCAGCTACGGACTAGCGGGAGATATTTCCTACGAGCAGTACTTC
few	TRBJ2-3	TRBV2	TRBD2	CASSSGTSGRTTDTQYF	TGTGCCAGCAGTTCCGGGACTAGCGGGAGGACGACAGATACGCAGTATTTT
.	TRBJ2-7	TRBV21-1	.	CALSLRIFPYEQYF	TGTGCCCTTTCTTTAAGGATCTTTCCCTACGAGCAGTACTTC
.	TRBJ2-3	TRBV5-4	.	CASSLIGGAADTQYF	TGTGCCAGCAGCTTGATCGGGGGTGCTGCAGATACGCAGTATTTT
.	TRBJ1-5	TRBV10-3	.	CAISADLRDQPQHF	TGTGCCATCAGTGCGGATCTCCGCGACCAGCCCCAGCATTTT
.	TRBJ2-5	TRBV2	TRBD2	CASSVAGRQTQYF	TGTGCCAGCAGCGTAGCGGGACGACAGACCCAGTACTTC
.	TRBJ2-1	TRBV7-3	.	CASSRGRGGRSSYNEQFF	TGTGCCAGCAGTCGCGGGCGGGGCGGCCGGAGCTCCTACAATGAGCAGTTCTTC
.	TRBJ2-1	TRBV11-2	TRBD2	CASSLRVLAGDDYNEQFF	TGTGCCAGCAGCTTAAGAGTCCTAGCGGGGGACGACTACAATGAGCAGTTCTTC
.	TRBJ2-1	TRBV20-1	TRBD2	CSASPLSGRASYNEQFF	TGCAGTGCTAGTCCCCTTAGCGGGAGGGCCTCCTACAATGAGCAGTTCTTC
.	TRBJ2-3	TRBV2	TRBD2	CAIQSGALSTDTQYF	TGTGCCATCCAGAGCGGGGCCCTTAGCACAGATACGCAGTATTTT
.	TRBJ2-7	TRBV19	TRBD1	CASSVGQGYYEQYF	TGTGCCAGTAGTGTAGGACAGGGCTACTACGAGCAGTACTTC
.	TRBJ2-3	TRBV10-1	.	CASSESLGGLADTQYF	TGCGCCAGCAGTGAGTCCCTTGGGGGGTTAGCAGATACGCAGTATTTT
.	TRBJ1-1	TRBV27	.	CASRRSANTEAFF	TGTGCCAGCAGGAGGTCGGCGAACACTGAAGCTTTCTTT
.	TRBJ2-3	TRBV5-1	.	CASSLNTGLTDTQYF	TGCGCCAGCAGCTTGAATACGGGGCTCACAGATACGCAGTATTTT
few	TRBJ1-4	TRBV18	.	CASSPPVSDREFEKLFF	TGTGCCAGCTCACCACCAGTCTCGGACCGGGAATTTGAAAAACTGTTTTTT
.	TRBJ1-1	TRBV6-2/TRBV6-3	TRBD1	CASSRLGQVGSEAFF	TGTGCCAGCAGTCGACTAGGACAGGTTGGCTCGGAAGCTTTCTTT
.	TRBJ2-7	TRBV6-2/TRBV6-3	.	CASSSTGPYEQYF	TGTGCCAGCAGTAGTACAGGGCCCTACGAGCAGTACTTC
.	TRBJ1-5	TRBV15	.	CATSRGGQGLQPQHF	TGTGCCACCAGCAGAGGCGGCCAGGGGCTCCAGCCCCAGCATTTT
.	TRBJ1-5	TRBV20-1	.	CSASSGNQPQHF	TGCAGTGCTAGTTCGGGCAATCAGCCCCAGCATTTT
.	TRBJ1-1	TRBV6-5	TRBD1	CASSSLGQVEAFF	TGTGCCAGCAGTTCTTTGGGACAGGTTGAAGCTTTCTTT